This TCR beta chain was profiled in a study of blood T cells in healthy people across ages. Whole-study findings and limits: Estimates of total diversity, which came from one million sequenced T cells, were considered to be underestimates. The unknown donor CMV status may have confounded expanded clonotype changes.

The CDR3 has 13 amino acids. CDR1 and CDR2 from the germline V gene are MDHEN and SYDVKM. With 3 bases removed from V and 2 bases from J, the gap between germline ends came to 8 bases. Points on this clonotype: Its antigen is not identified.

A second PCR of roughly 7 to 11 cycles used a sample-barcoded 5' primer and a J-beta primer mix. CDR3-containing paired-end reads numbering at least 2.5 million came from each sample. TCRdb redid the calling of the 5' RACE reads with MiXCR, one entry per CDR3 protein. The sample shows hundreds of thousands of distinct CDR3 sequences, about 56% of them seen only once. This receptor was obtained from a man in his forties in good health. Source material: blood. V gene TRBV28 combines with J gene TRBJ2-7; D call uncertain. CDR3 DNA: TGTGCCAGCAGTTTCGGCATCGCCTACGAGCAGTACTTC. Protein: CASSFGIAYEQYF.